The 4 T cell receptor beta chains below come from one sample, sequenced in a study of blood T cell repertoires in COVID-19. Repertoires were generated with immunoSEQ multiplex PCR, while TCRdb's copy carries only in-frame clones and drops some. The repertoire holds about 120,000 clones, with around 82% as singletons. Material: peripheral blood. All receptors derive from a human donor in a cohort sampled during active COVID-19.

This chain uses TRBV15 with TRBJ1-2; D may be TRBD1 (6 bases). The CDR3 contains 14 residues. The germline V gene encodes CDR1 LNHNV and CDR2 YYDKDF (reference sequence). The ends were cut back, 0 bases at V and 8 bases at J, with 13 bases in the middle. This CDR3 is CATSRDQGIEGYTF. The CDR3 DNA is TGTGCCACCAGCAGAGATCAGGGGATTGAAGGCTACACCTTC. Complete variable domain (other parts from reference TRBV15 and TRBJ1-2): DAMVIQNPRYQVTQFGKPVTLSCSQTLNHNVMYWYQQKSSQAPKLLFHYYDKDFNNEADTPDNFQSRRPNTSFCFLDIRSPGLGDTAMYLCATSRDQGIEGYTFGSGTRLTVV.

The chain uses TRBV6-2 or TRBV6-3 and TRBJ2-1; 10 bases align to TRBD2. CDR1 is MNHEY and CDR2 is SVGEGT in the germline V gene. The ends lost 4 bases at V and 3 bases at J; junction bases unmatched: 3. CDR3 size: 15 residues. The CDR3 is CASSFASGGYNEQFF. The CDR3 bases are TGTGCCAGCAGTTTTGCTAGCGGGGGCTACAATGAGCAGTTCTTC.

This clone was detected a few times. The chain carries TRBV7-9 and TRBJ2-1; a possible D gene is TRBD1 (6 bases). This CDR3 contains 14 residues. The germline CDR1 and CDR2 sequences are SEHNR and FQNEAQ (reference sequence). The ends were cut back, 1 base at V and 4 bases at J, with 8 bases in the middle. The CDR3 loop reads CASSLGQAYNEQFF. In nucleotides, the CDR3 is TGTGCCAGCAGCTTAGGACAGGCGTACAATGAGCAGTTCTTC.

This clone was observed many times. The chain uses TRBV19 and TRBJ1-6; 8 bases line up with TRBD1. V trimming: 3 bases; J trimming: 3 bases; junction bases outside the gene matches: 4. Germline CDR1 reads LNHDA; CDR2 reads SQIVND (reference sequence). The CDR3 is 16 amino acids. This CDR3 is CASSMTGADYNSPLHF. CDR3 in DNA: TGTGCCAGTAGTATGACAGGGGCCGACTATAATTCACCCCTCCACTTT.